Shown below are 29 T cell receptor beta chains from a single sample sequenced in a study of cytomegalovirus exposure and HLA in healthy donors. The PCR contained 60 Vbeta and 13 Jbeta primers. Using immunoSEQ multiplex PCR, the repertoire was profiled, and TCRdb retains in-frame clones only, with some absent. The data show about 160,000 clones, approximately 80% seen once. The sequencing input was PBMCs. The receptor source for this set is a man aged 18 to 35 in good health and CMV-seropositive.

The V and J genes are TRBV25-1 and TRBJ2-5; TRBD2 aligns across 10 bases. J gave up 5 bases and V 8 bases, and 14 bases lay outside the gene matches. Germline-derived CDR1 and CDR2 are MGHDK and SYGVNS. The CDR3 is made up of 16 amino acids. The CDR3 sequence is CASSKLSGGVDETQYF. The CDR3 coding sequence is TGTGCCAGCTCCAAGCTAAGCGGGGGGGTCGACGAGACCCAGTACTTC.

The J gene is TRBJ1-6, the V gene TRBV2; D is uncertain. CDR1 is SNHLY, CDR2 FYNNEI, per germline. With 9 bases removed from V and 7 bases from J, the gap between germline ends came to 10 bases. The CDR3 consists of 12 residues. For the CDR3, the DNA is TGTGCCAGTTCAACGGTGAATTCACCCCTCCACTTT. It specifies CASSTVNSPLHF.

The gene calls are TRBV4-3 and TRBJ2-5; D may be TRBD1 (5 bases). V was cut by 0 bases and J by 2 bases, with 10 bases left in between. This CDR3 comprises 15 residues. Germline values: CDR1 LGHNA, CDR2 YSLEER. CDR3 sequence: CASSQELQGQETQYF. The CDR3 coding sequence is TGCGCCAGCAGCCAAGAATTGCAGGGACAAGAGACCCAGTACTTC.

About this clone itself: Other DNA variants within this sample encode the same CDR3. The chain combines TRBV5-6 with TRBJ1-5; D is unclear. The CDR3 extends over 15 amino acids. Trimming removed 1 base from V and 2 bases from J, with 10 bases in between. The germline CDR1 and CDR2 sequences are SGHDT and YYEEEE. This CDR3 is CASSLWQAGNQPQHF. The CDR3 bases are TGTGCCAGCAGCTTGTGGCAAGCGGGCAATCAGCCCCAGCATTTT.

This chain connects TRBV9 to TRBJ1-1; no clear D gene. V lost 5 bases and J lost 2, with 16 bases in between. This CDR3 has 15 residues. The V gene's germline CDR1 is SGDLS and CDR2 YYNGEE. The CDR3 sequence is CASSERGNSNTEAFF. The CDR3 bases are TGTGCCAGCAGTGAGAGAGGGAATAGTAACACTGAAGCTTTCTTT.

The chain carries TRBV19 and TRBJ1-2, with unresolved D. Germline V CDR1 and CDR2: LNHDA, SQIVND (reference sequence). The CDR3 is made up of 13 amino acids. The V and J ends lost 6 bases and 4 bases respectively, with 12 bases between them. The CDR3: CASSIFRSYGYTF. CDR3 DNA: TGTGCCAGTAGCATATTCAGATCCTATGGCTACACCTTC.

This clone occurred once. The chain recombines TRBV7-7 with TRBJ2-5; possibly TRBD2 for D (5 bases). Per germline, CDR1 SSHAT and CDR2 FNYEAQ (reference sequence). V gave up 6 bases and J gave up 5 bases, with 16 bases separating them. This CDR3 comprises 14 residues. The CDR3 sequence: CASSVDWNGETQYF. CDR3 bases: TGTGCCAGCAGTGTGGACTGGAACGGGGAGACCCAGTACTTC.

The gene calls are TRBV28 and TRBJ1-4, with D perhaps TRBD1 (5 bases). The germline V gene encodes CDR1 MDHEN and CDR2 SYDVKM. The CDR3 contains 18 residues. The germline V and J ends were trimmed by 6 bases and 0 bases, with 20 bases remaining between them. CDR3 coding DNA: TGTGCCAGCAGCCAGGGTCTCCTCCGGAGGGCAACTAATGAAAAACTGTTTTTT. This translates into CASSQGLLRRATNEKLFF.

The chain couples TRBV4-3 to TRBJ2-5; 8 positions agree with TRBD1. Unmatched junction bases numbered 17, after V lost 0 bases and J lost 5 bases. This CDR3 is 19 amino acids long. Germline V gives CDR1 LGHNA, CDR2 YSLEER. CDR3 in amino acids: CASSQDIFPADRVRETQYF. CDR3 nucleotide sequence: TGCGCCAGCAGCCAAGATATCTTCCCCGCGGACAGGGTTAGGGAGACCCAGTACTTC.

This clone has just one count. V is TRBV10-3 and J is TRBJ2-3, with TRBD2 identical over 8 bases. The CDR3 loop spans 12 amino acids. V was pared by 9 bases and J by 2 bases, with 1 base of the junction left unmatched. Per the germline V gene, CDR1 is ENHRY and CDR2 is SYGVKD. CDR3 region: CAMGLDTDTQYF. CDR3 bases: TGTGCCATGGGACTAGACACAGATACGCAGTATTTT.

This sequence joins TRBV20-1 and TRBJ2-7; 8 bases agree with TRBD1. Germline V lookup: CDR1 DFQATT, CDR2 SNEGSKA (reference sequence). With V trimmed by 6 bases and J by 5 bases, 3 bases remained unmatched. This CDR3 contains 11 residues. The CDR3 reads CSANRGNEQYF. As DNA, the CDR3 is TGCAGTGCAAACAGGGGGAACGAGCAGTACTTC.

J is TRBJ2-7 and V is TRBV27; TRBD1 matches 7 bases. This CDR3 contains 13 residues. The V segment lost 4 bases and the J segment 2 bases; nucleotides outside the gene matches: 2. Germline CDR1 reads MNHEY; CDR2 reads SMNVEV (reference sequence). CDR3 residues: CASSYRGPYEQYF. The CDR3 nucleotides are TGTGCCAGCAGTTACAGGGGCCCCTACGAGCAGTACTTC.

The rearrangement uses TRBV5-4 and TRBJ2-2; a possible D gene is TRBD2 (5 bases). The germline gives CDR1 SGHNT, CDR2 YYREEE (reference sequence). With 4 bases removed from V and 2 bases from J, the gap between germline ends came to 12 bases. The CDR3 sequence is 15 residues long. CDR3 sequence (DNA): TGTGCCAGCAGCCCGGGGTCCAGAAACACCGGGGAGCTGTTTTTT. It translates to CASSPGSRNTGELFF.

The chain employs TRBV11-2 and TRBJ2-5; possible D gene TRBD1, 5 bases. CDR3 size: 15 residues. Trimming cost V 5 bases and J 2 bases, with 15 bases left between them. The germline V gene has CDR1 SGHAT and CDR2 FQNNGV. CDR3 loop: CASSTDGHTQETQYF. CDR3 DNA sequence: TGTGCCAGCAGCACCGACGGACATACGCAAGAGACCCAGTACTTC.

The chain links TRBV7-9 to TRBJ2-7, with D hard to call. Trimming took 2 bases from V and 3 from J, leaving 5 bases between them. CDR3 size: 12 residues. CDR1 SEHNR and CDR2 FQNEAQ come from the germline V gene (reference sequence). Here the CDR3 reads CASSLSYYEQYF. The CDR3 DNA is TGTGCCAGCAGCTTAAGCTACTACGAGCAGTACTTC.

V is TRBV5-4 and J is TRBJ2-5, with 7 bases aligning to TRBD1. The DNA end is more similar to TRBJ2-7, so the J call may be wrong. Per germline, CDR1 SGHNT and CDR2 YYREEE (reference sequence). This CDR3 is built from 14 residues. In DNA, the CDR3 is TGTGCCAGCAGCCCTGGGACAGTAGGTTACGAGCAGTACTTC. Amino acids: CASSPGTVGYEQYF.

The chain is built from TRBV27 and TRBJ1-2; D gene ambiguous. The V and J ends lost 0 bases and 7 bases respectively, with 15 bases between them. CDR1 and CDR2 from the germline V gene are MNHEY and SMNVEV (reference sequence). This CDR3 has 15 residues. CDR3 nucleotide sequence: TGTGCCAGCAGTTTATCGCTGTCAAAACCGGGTGGCTACACCTTC. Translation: CASSLSLSKPGGYTF.

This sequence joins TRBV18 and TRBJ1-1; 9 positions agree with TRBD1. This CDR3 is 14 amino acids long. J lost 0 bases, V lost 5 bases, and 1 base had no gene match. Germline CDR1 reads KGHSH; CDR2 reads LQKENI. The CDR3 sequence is CASSGTGMNTEAFF. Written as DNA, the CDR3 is TGTGCCAGCTCAGGGACAGGGATGAACACTGAAGCTTTCTTT.

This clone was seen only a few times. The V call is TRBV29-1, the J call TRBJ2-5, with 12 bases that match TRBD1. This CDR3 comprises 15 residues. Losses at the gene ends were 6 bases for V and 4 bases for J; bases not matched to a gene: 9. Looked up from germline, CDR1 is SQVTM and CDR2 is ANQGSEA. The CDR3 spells CSVYYGTGGGETQYF. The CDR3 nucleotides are TGCAGCGTGTACTACGGGACAGGGGGCGGAGAGACCCAGTACTTC.

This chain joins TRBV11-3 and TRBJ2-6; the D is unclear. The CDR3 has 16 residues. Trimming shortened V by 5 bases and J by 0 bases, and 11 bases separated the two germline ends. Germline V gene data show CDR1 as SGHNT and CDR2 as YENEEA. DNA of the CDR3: TGTGCCAGCAGCCCAGGTTTTTCCTCTGGGGCCAACGTCCTGACTTTC. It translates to CASSPGFSSGANVLTF.

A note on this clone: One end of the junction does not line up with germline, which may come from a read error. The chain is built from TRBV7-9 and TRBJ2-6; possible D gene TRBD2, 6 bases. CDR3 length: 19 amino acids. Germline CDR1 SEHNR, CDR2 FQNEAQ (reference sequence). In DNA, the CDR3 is TGTGCCAGCACATATTGGCGGGTGAGCGCAGGGACTGGGGCCAACGGCCTGACTTTC. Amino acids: CASTYWRVSAGTGANGLTF.

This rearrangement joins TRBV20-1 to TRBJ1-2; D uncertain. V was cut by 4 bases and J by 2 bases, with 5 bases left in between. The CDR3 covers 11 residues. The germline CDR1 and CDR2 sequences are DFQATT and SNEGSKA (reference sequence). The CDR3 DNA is TGCAGTGCTACAGGAAACTATGGCTACACCTTC. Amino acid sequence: CSATGNYGYTF.

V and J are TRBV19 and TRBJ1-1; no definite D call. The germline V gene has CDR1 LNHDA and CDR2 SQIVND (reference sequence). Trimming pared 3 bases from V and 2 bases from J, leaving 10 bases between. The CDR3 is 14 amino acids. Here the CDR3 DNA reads TGTGCCAGTAGTATCGGGGTGGCCAACACTGAAGCTTTCTTT. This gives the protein CASSIGVANTEAFF. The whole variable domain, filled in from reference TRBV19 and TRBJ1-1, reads DGGITQSPKYLFRKEGQNVTLSCEQNLNHDAMYWYRQDPGQGLRLIYYSQIVNDFQKGDIAEGYSVSREKKESFPLTVTSAQKNPTAFYLCASSIGVANTEAFFGQGTRLTVV.

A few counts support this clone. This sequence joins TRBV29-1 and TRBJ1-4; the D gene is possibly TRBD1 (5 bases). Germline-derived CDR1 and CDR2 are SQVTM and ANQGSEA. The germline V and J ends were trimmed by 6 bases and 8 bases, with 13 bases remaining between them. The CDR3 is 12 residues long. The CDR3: CSVADPGEKLFF. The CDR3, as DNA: TGCAGCGTCGCAGACCCAGGGGAAAAACTGTTTTTT.

This CDR3 reads CASSFGPQGGEKLFF. The DNA for the CDR3 is TGTGCCAGCAGCTTTGGTCCACAGGGGGGTGAAAAACTGTTTTTT. V and J are TRBV7-2 and TRBJ1-4; 8 bases are shared with TRBD1. With 3 bases clipped from V and 7 bases from J, the junction kept 7 bases outside the gene matches. The CDR3 has 15 amino acids. CDR1 is SGHTA and CDR2 is FQGNSA in the germline V gene.

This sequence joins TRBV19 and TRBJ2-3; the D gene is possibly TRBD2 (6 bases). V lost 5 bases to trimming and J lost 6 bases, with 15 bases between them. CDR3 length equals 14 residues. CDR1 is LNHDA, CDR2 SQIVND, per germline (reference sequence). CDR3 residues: CASSPRDSPDTQYF. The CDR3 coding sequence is TGTGCCAGTAGTCCCCGGGACTCCCCTGATACGCAGTATTTT. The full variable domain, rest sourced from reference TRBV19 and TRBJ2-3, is DGGITQSPKYLFRKEGQNVTLSCEQNLNHDAMYWYRQDPGQGLRLIYYSQIVNDFQKGDIAEGYSVSREKKESFPLTVTSAQKNPTAFYLCASSPRDSPDTQYFGPGTRLTVL.

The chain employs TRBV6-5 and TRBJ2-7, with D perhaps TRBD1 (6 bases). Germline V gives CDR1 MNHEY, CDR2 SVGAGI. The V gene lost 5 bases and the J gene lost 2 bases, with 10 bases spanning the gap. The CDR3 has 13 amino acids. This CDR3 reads CASSAQGPYEQYF. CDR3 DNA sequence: TGTGCCAGCAGTGCTCAGGGGCCCTACGAGCAGTACTTC.

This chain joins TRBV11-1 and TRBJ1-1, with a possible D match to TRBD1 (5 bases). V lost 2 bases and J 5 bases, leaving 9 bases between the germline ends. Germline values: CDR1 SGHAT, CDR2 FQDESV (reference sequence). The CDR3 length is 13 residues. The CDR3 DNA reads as TGTGCCAGCAGCTTACAGGGAGGAACTGAAGCTTTCTTT. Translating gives CASSLQGGTEAFF.

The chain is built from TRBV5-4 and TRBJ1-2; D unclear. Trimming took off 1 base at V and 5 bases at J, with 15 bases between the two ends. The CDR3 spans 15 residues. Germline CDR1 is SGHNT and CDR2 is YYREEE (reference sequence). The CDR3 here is CASSLSGNIRYGYTF. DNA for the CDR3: TGTGCCAGCAGCTTGTCCGGGAACATTAGGTATGGCTACACCTTC.